Following are 28 T cell receptor beta chains from one sample sequenced in a study of T cell responses to AZD1222 COVID-19 vaccine. Sequencing was performed with immunoSEQ multiplex PCR; in TCRdb, only in-frame clones are kept and a portion is missing. Found here are more than 95,000 clones, approximately 88% of them singletons; the top ten hold roughly 2.7%. The source was peripheral blood, collected on day 0 of AZD1222 vaccination. Source of these receptors: an adult in good health.

This chain joins TRBV5-6 and TRBJ2-3; D gene uncertain. Germline CDR1 reads SGHDT; CDR2 reads YYEEEE. The CDR3 runs 14 residues. With 4 bases removed from V and 6 bases from J, the gap between germline ends came to 15 bases. CDR3 coding DNA: TGTGCCAGCAGCCCGTACGCCGGTAGTGATACGCAGTATTTT. Protein sequence: CASSPYAGSDTQYF.

V is TRBV5-1 and J is TRBJ1-3, with D perhaps matching TRBD1 (6 bases). From germline, CDR1 is SGHRS and CDR2 YFSETQ. The length of the CDR3 is 15 residues. V was cut by 3 bases and J by 2 bases, with 12 bases left in between. This chain's CDR3 is CASSWTSGAGNTIYF. DNA for the CDR3: TGCGCCAGCAGCTGGACGTCAGGGGCTGGAAACACCATATATTTT.

This chain links TRBV7-9 with TRBJ2-7; possibly TRBD1 or TRBD2 for D (5 bases each). There are 15 residues in the CDR3. Germline values: CDR1 SEHNR, CDR2 FQNEAQ (reference sequence). Trimming took 5 bases from V and 0 from J, leaving 14 bases between them. CDR3 sequence: CASSPRPGSSYEQYF. CDR3 nucleotides: TGTGCCAGCAGCCCCCGGCCAGGGAGCTCCTACGAGCAGTACTTC.

V is TRBV6-2 or TRBV6-3 and J is TRBJ2-2; unclear D gene. V shed 2 bases and J shed 5 bases, with 9 bases lying between them. Germline-derived CDR1 and CDR2 are MNHEY and SVGEGT. The CDR3 contains 14 residues. The CDR3 DNA follows: TGTGCCAGCAGTTACCGGAGAGATACCGGGGAGCTGTTTTTT. Protein sequence: CASSYRRDTGELFF.

This chain links TRBV3-1 (or the pseudogene TRBV3-2) with TRBJ1-1; TRBD1 is a possible D gene (5 bases). V was pared by 4 bases and J by 0 bases, with 9 bases between. Per germline, CDR1 LGHDT and CDR2 YNNKEL (reference sequence). CDR3 size: 14 residues. CDR3 bases: TGTGCCAGCAGCCCAGGGCAGATGAACACTGAAGCTTTCTTT. Translating it yields CASSPGQMNTEAFF.

This chain joins TRBV7-8 and TRBJ1-1, with D possibly TRBD1 on 6 matching bases. Germline V gene lookup returns CDR1 SGHVS and CDR2 FQNEAQ. The CDR3 is 15 residues long. V was pared by 0 bases and J by 3 bases, with 11 bases between. DNA for the CDR3: TGTGCCAGCAGCTTAGCTTACAGGGTGGACACTGAAGCTTTCTTT. Translation: CASSLAYRVDTEAFF.

The V gene is TRBV15, the J gene TRBJ1-1, with unresolved D. CDR1 and CDR2 (germline): LNHNV, YYDKDF (reference sequence). Trimming pared 0 bases from V and 8 bases from J, leaving 10 bases between. This CDR3 spans 13 amino acids. The CDR3 DNA reads TGTGCCACCAGCAGAGAGCCCGCCGGGGAAGCTTTCTTT. This sequence encodes CATSREPAGEAFF.

This clone occurred once. As DNA, the CDR3 is TGTGCCAGCAGCCCGAGGGACAGGGCTGAAGCTTTCTTT. As protein: CASSPRDRAEAFF. V and J are TRBV11-3 and TRBJ1-1; TRBD1 matches at 9 bases. This CDR3 has 13 amino acids. CDR1 is SGHNT, CDR2 YENEEA, per germline. V lost 5 bases to trimming and J lost 6 bases; unmatched junction nucleotides: 4.

Only one count was recorded for this clone. The chain couples TRBV19 to TRBJ1-2, with a weak D call TRBD1 (6 bases). Germline CDR1 LNHDA, CDR2 SQIVND (reference sequence). This CDR3 region has 15 residues. Trimming took off 5 bases at V and 5 bases at J, with 18 bases between the two ends. In nucleotides, the CDR3 is TGTGCCAGTAGTTTCGTATGGACGGGGGCGTATGGCTACACCTTC. It is translated as CASSFVWTGAYGYTF.

The chain has TRBV11-2 and TRBJ1-4; D is unresolved. The CDR3 spans 16 residues. Trimming cost V 6 bases and J 8 bases, with 22 bases left between them. The germline gives CDR1 SGHAT, CDR2 FQNNGV. The CDR3 coding sequence is TGTGCCAGCAGTACACTGACCGGTCCTGGTCTGGAAAAACTGTTTTTT. Protein sequence: CASSTLTGPGLEKLFF.

This chain uses TRBV3-1 (or the pseudogene TRBV3-2) with TRBJ2-7; TRBD1 or TRBD2 may be the D gene (6 bases each). V was shortened by 4 bases and J by 7 bases, with 14 bases between the two germline ends. CDR1 is LGHDT, CDR2 YNNKEL, per germline (reference sequence). The CDR3 contains 13 residues. CDR3 nucleotides: TGTGCCAGCAGCCCCAGGGGACTTCTGGAGCAGTACTTC. It translates to CASSPRGLLEQYF.

The V call is TRBV27, the J call TRBJ2-1, with a weak D call TRBD2 (6 bases). This CDR3 is 13 amino acids long. V was pared by 2 bases and J by 7 bases, with 9 bases between. Looked up from germline, CDR1 is MNHEY and CDR2 is SMNVEV (reference sequence). The CDR3: CASSLAGTNEQFF. CDR3 DNA: TGTGCCAGCAGTTTAGCTGGGACTAATGAGCAGTTCTTC.

This clone showed up just once. The chain joins TRBV3-1 (or the pseudogene TRBV3-2) to TRBJ1-3; D perhaps matches TRBD1 (6 bases). The CDR3 length is 14 residues. V lost 3 bases and J lost 2, with 8 bases in between. Germline assignment: CDR1 LGHDT and CDR2 YNNKEL (reference sequence). DNA of the CDR3: TGTGCCAGCAGCCACCCAGGGGCTGGAAACACCATATATTTT. Its protein product is CASSHPGAGNTIYF.

The chain couples TRBV4-1 to TRBJ2-1, with D hard to call. Per the germline V gene, CDR1 is MGHRA and CDR2 is YSYEKL. The CDR3 runs to 13 residues. Trimming took 5 bases from V and 8 from J, leaving 13 bases between them. Written as DNA, the CDR3 is TGCGCCAGCAGCATTAGGGTGGGCGATGAGCAGTTCTTC. It encodes CASSIRVGDEQFF.

The rearrangement uses TRBV12-3 or TRBV12-4 and TRBJ1-5; D is undetermined. The V end lost 6 bases, the J end lost 5 bases, and 11 bases lay between the germline ends. The CDR3 has 13 amino acids. CDR3 region: CASSLEGDQPQHF. The CDR3 region has the DNA TGTGCCAGCAGCCTCGAGGGAGATCAGCCCCAGCATTTT.

The chain joins TRBV9 to TRBJ1-6, with 8 bases that match TRBD1. In germline, CDR1 is SGDLS, CDR2 YYNGEE. With 4 bases clipped from V and 7 bases from J, the junction kept 7 bases outside the gene matches. The CDR3 loop spans 15 amino acids. Here the CDR3 DNA reads TGTGCCAGCAGCTCGACGACAGGGGAGAATTCACCCCTCCACTTT. Translating gives CASSSTTGENSPLHF.

The chain combines TRBV2 with TRBJ2-3; D is perhaps TRBD2 (6 bases). The CDR3 runs 15 residues. CDR1 SNHLY and CDR2 FYNNEI come from the germline V gene. V shed 2 bases and J shed 3 bases, with 12 bases lying between them. CDR3 amino acids: CASSEWSGRTDTQYF. CDR3 sequence (DNA): TGTGCCAGCAGTGAATGGTCAGGGAGGACAGATACGCAGTATTTT.

The chain has TRBV4-3 and TRBJ2-3, with D unresolved. The CDR3 runs to 13 residues. Deletions cut 6 bases from V and 3 bases from J, with 10 bases between. In germline, CDR1 is LGHNA, CDR2 YSLEER. The DNA of the CDR3 is TGCGCCAGCAGACCCTGGGCAACAGATACGCAGTATTTT. This gives the protein CASRPWATDTQYF.

In DNA, the CDR3 is TGCAGTGCTAGCGGGGCCAGGGATGCTTTCTTT. This codes for CSASGARDAFF. The chain carries TRBV20-1 and TRBJ1-1; TRBD1 is a possible D gene (5 bases). This CDR3 has 11 residues. From germline, CDR1 is DFQATT and CDR2 SNEGSKA (reference sequence). Deletions cut 3 bases from V and 11 bases from J, with 13 bases between.

V and J are TRBV19 and TRBJ1-2; D not resolved. Germline V CDR1 and CDR2: LNHDA, SQIVND (reference sequence). There are 15 residues in the CDR3. V lost 3 bases and J lost 2, with 13 bases in between. CDR3 nucleotides: TGTGCCAGTAGTATGACCCTGGAGGTGAACTATGGCTACACCTTC. It yields the protein CASSMTLEVNYGYTF.

The CDR3 loop reads CASSYGLAGAQETQYF. DNA of the CDR3: TGCGCCAGCAGCTACGGACTAGCGGGGGCACAAGAGACCCAGTACTTC. This chain joins TRBV5-1 and TRBJ2-5, with TRBD2 matching over 13 bases. The CDR3 is 16 amino acids. V lost 3 bases and J lost 2; bases outside the gene matches: 4. Per germline, CDR1 SGHRS and CDR2 YFSETQ.

This clone is a singleton in its sample. This chain connects TRBV9 to TRBJ2-5, with D possibly being TRBD2 (5 bases). This CDR3 is 13 amino acids long. V dropped 4 bases and J dropped 4 bases, with 11 bases sitting between them. The germline V gene has CDR1 SGDLS and CDR2 YYNGEE. CDR3: CASSPGGGETQYF. The CDR3 DNA is TGTGCCAGCAGCCCTGGAGGCGGAGAGACCCAGTACTTC.

The rearrangement uses TRBV27 and TRBJ2-7, with 10 bases aligning to TRBD2. The germline V gene encodes CDR1 MNHEY and CDR2 SMNVEV (reference sequence). CDR3 size: 14 residues. With V trimmed by 5 bases and J by 4 bases, 5 bases remained unmatched. The CDR3 region is CASSLAGDSYEQYF. The CDR3 DNA reads as TGTGCCAGCAGTCTAGCGGGAGATTCTTACGAGCAGTACTTC.

The sample holds one count of this clone. The chain links TRBV7-9 to TRBJ1-2; 8 bases align to TRBD1. The junction had 8 bases not matched to a gene; V was cut back by 1 base and J by 7 bases. Germline V gene sequence: CDR1 SEHNR, CDR2 FQNEAQ (reference sequence). CDR3 length: 15 amino acids. CDR3 in DNA: TGTGCCAGCAGCTTAGAAACGACAGGGGTTTTTGGCTACACCTTC. Amino acids: CASSLETTGVFGYTF.

J is TRBJ1-6 and V is TRBV12-3 or TRBV12-4, with D hard to call. This CDR3 has 13 amino acids. V lost 6 bases, J lost 5 bases, and 8 bases lay in between. CDR3 residues: CASRWEDNSPLHF. DNA of the CDR3: TGTGCCAGCAGGTGGGAGGATAATTCACCCCTCCACTTT.

V and J are TRBV28 and TRBJ2-7, with 7 bases aligning to TRBD2. The CDR3 totals 13 residues. V trimming: 5 bases; J trimming: 7 bases; junction bases outside the gene matches: 8. Germline CDR1 is MDHEN and CDR2 is SYDVKM. Here the CDR3 reads CASSPGGMREQYF. The DNA for the CDR3 is TGTGCCAGCAGTCCCGGGGGGATGAGGGAGCAGTACTTC. The full variable domain, completed using reference TRBV28 and TRBJ2-7, is DVKVTQSSRYLVKRTGEKVFLECVQDMDHENMFWYRQDPGLGLRLIYFSYDVKMKEKGDIPEGYSVSREKKERFSLILESASTNQTSMYLCASSPGGMREQYFGPGTRLTVT.

This chain connects TRBV27 to TRBJ2-1; 7 nucleotides line up with TRBD2. Germline V gene data show CDR1 as MNHEY and CDR2 as SMNVEV (reference sequence). CDR3 length: 15 residues. Germline trimming cut 0 bases from V and 4 bases from J; bases unmatched to any gene: 3. CDR3 sequence reads: CASSLSGLPYNEQFF. The CDR3 region has the DNA TGTGCCAGCAGTTTATCGGGACTACCTTACAATGAGCAGTTCTTC.

This chain uses TRBV28 with TRBJ1-3; TRBD1 agrees at 7 bases. The V segment lost 4 bases and the J segment 4 bases; nucleotides outside the gene matches: 7. CDR3 size: 15 residues. The V gene's germline CDR1 is MDHEN and CDR2 SYDVKM. The CDR3 spells CASSSPGGSGNTIYF. The DNA for the CDR3 is TGTGCCAGCAGTTCCCCAGGGGGTTCCGGAAACACCATATATTTT.